This T cell receptor (beta chain) emerged from a study of neurological immune-mediated disorders. With 10-nucleotide random UMIs included, cDNA was synthesized by 5'RACE. One entry per CDR3 protein results from TCRdb running MiXCR on the 5' RACE reads. In the table there are about 38,000 distinct CDR3 sequences, around 10% of which are singletons. In this sample, this clonotype turned up many times. One end of the junction varies from germline; a read error may be responsible. Specified time point: technical triplicate 1. Germline-derived CDR1 and CDR2 are SNHLY and FYNNEI. This CDR3 is 12 amino acids long.

The sequenced sample was PBMCs. This clonotype originated in a man aged 60-69 years with HTLV-1-associated myelopathy (HAM/TSP). The chain links TRBV2 to TRBJ1-1; weak D call: TRBD1 (5 bases). CDR3 loop: CASSERITGGIF. CDR3 DNA: TGTGCCAGCAGTGAAAGAATAACGGGGGGGATATTT. The full variable domain, with the rest looked up from reference TRBV2 and TRBJ1-1, is EPEVTQTPSHQVTQMGQEVILRCVPISNHLYFYWYRQILGQKVEFLVSFYNNEISEKSEIFDDQFSVERPDGSNFTLKIRSTKLEDSAMYFCASSERITGGIFGQGTRLTVV.